This TCR beta chain was sequenced during a study of blood T cells in healthy people across ages. The CDR3 sequence is 13 residues long. V lost 5 bases, J lost 6 bases, and 9 bases stayed unmatched. Germline V gives CDR1 DFQATT, CDR2 SNEGSKA (reference sequence). Primers used in a second PCR of roughly 7 to 12 cycles were a sample-barcoded 5' primer and a J-beta primer mix. Via MiXCR, TCRdb re-called the 5' RACE reads, giving one row per CDR3 protein. The sample lists roughly 1.7 million distinct CDR3 sequences, around 36% occurring once. The source of this sequence is a woman aged 30 to 39 in good health. The sequenced sample was blood. V gene TRBV20-1 combines with J gene TRBJ1-2, with 7 nucleotides matching TRBD1. The chain's CDR3 is CSAFKTGSDGYTF. The CDR3, as DNA: TGCAGTGCTTTTAAGACAGGGTCGGATGGCTACACCTTC.